This TCR beta chain is drawn from a study of early stage breast cancer tumors. Study-wide findings and caveats: In 14 of 16 patients, blood comparison separated tumor from normal breast.

Turning to this clone: What it binds is not known.

This CDR3 is 15 amino acids long. Germline V gene data show CDR1 as MNHEY and CDR2 as SVGAGI. Trimming took 2 bases from V and 0 from J, leaving 11 bases between them. Assay: immunoSEQ multiplex PCR; the TCRdb copy retains only in-frame clones and omits some. The data contain about 3,500 clones, almost 65% of them seen just once; the ten biggest clones take up roughly 17%. Material: breast tumor tissue. This receptor was identified in a person in their 40s with breast cancer. This chain uses TRBV6-5 with TRBJ2-7; maybe TRBD1 (6 bases). The DNA for the CDR3 is TGTGCCAGCAGTTACGCCAACAGGGTCTCCTACGAGCAGTACTTC. This encodes CASSYANRVSYEQYF.